This T cell receptor (beta chain) was profiled in a study of T cell changes during pregnancy in multiple sclerosis. Data came from immunoSEQ multiplex PCR; TCRdb stores just in-frame clones and leaves some out. Of roughly 40,000 clones in the sample, about 93% were seen once. This clone was counted a few times. Between the trimmed V and J ends, which lost 0 bases and 0 bases, there was a span of 15 bases. The CDR3 is 17 amino acids. The germline gives CDR1 WSHSY, CDR2 SAAADI. This sample comprised CD4+ T cells from peripheral blood mononuclear cells, obtained in the third trimester of pregnancy. This receptor was identified in a female donor with multiple sclerosis, enrolled in a pregnancy study. This sequence joins TRBV10-2 and TRBJ2-7; D may be TRBD2 (6 bases). The CDR3 DNA sequence: TGCGCCAGCAGTGAGTCGGGGGTAGGGACTTCCTCCTACGAGCAGTACTTC. Translating it yields CASSESGVGTSSYEQYF.